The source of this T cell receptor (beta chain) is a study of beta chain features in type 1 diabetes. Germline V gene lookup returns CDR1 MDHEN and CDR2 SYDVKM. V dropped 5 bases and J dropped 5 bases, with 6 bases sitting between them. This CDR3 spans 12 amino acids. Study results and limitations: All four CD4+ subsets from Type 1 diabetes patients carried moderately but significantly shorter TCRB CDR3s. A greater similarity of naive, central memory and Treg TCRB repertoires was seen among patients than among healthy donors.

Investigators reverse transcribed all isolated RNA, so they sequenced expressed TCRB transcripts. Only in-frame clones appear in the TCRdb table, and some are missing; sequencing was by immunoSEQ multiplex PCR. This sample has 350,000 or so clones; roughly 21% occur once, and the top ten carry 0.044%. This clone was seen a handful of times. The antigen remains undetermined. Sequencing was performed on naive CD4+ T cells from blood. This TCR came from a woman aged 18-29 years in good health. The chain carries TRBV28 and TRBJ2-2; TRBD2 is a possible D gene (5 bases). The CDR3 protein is CASSSGTGELFF. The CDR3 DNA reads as TGTGCCAGCAGTAGCGGAACCGGGGAGCTGTTTTTT.